These T cell receptor beta chains were read from a single sample in a study of cytomegalovirus exposure and HLA in healthy donors. Sequencing was performed with immunoSEQ multiplex PCR; in TCRdb, only in-frame clones are kept and a portion is missing. The sample lists approximately 190,000 clones; roughly 87% were seen once. Sequenced: PBMCs. These receptors were obtained from a boy aged 2-9 years in good health and CMV-seronegative. CDR3s leave out the opening cysteine and the closing phenylalanine or tryptophan.

v_call cdr3_aa
TRBV5-4 ASSGGQGPNTEAF
TRBV5-1 ASSKGERDTEAF
TRBV19 ASSLETTGRTEAF
TRBV20-1 SAQGENEQY
TRBV19 ASSVGEGGEAF
TRBV9 ASSVGGGTGTGELF
TRBV27 ASSPGARSNEKLF
TRBV19 ASSMGQVGNQPQH
TRBV9 ASSDETGSHEQY
TRBV28 ASTASTGELF
TRBV30 AWSSRRNQPQH
TRBV19 ASSIDGTGGQPQH
TRBV28 ASRGTGGPYGYT
TRBV20-1 SARGSGEAF
TRBV7-9 ASSLSGGAYAYT
TRBV2 ASSVWTGVLNRREQY
TRBV5-1 ASSAAGGNYGYT
TRBV5-1 ASSLRTGPQGNTIY
TRBV30 AWLPSGRTSYEQY
TRBV27 ASSSLNFGNTGELF
TRBV4-1 ASSHPAGNDKETQY
TRBV25-1 ASNGDSYGYT
TRBV5-6 ASSFLSNEQF
TRBV5-6 ASGQGVGSEQY
TRBV6-1 ASSPRGGYEKLF
TRBV5-8 ASSLQQDQPQH
TRBV19 ASRVQGAGANVLT
TRBV7-9 ASSLVATGTLNTEAF
TRBV2 ASSEDAGGNYGYT
TRBV29-1 SVVRRMNTEAF
TRBV29-1 SAAFRVGREQY
TRBV16 ASSQWDRGIDEQF
TRBV29-1 SYRQSDGYT